This T cell receptor (beta chain) was captured by sequencing in a study of T cells after yellow fever vaccination. Across the whole study: Fractions with few cells were prepared using SMART-Seq v4 Ultra Low Input. Whole-study results and caveats: Researchers noted that a small share of clonotypes showed up in both CD4 and CD8 compartments. Clones that expanded after primary vaccination mostly reappeared after the booster (roughly 96% CD4, approximately 85% CD8). Repertoires sorted by FACS could include abundant clonotypes that are contaminants from the bulk population.

Of note for this clonotype: Its antigen remains unknown.

This CDR3 spans 15 amino acids. From germline, CDR1 is SGHRS and CDR2 YFSETQ. Trimming left V 5 bases short and J 2 bases short, with 15 bases between. TCRdb re-derived calls from the 5' RACE reads in MiXCR, one entry per CDR3 protein. Counted here are under 600,000 distinct CDR3 sequences, 21% occurring once; the ten biggest clones make up about 15%. V usage is TRBV5-1 and J usage is TRBJ2-3, with D possibly being TRBD2 (6 bases). The sequence was obtained from a man younger than 35 who received the YFV17D yellow fever vaccine. The sequences come from PBMCs, collected approximately 22 days after the first yellow fever vaccination. The CDR3: CASRPGLRYTDTQYF. CDR3 nucleotides: TGCGCCAGCAGGCCGGGACTCCGATACACAGATACGCAGTATTTT.